These T cell receptor beta chains were read from a single sample in a study of cytomegalovirus exposure and HLA in healthy donors. Measured with immunoSEQ multiplex PCR; TCRdb has only the in-frame clones, and not every one. This repertoire includes some 110,000 clones. The sequencing input was PBMCs. The receptor source for this set is a man aged 35 to 55 in good health and CMV-seropositive. Both conserved end residues are part of each CDR3. Fields, in order: CDR3 length, D gene, J gene, V gene, CDR3 protein, CDR3 DNA. D genes are given only for firm matches.

>14|TRBD2|TRBJ2-3|TRBV4-1
CATRGGSGSDTQYF
TGCGCCACTCGGGGGGGTAGCGGATCAGATACGCAGTATTTT
>15|TRBD1|TRBJ1-1|TRBV5-1
CASSFLDRLGTEAFF
TGCGCCAGCAGCTTTTTGGACAGGTTAGGCACTGAAGCTTTCTTT
>17|TRBD2|TRBJ2-7|TRBV7-8
CASSLGGRALGSYEQYF
TGTGCCAGCAGCTTAGGCGGGAGGGCCTTAGGCTCCTACGAGCAGTACTTC
>14|NA|TRBJ2-5|TRBV5-1
CASSLSDSQETQYF
TGCGCCAGCAGCTTGTCAGACAGCCAAGAGACCCAGTACTTC
>16|TRBD2|TRBJ2-5|TRBV9
CASSVDSGGYQETQYF
TGTGCCAGCAGCGTAGACAGCGGGGGGTACCAAGAGACCCAGTACTTC
>16|NA|TRBJ1-2|TRBV7-2
CASSLVQTRGDYGYTF
TGTGCCAGCAGCTTAGTTCAGACCAGGGGAGACTATGGCTACACCTTC
>16|TRBD2|TRBJ2-2|TRBV4-1
CASSLRTSLNTGELFF
TGCGCCAGCAGCCTCCGGACTAGCCTAAACACCGGGGAGCTGTTTTTT
>13|NA|TRBJ2-2|TRBV18
CASSPSNTGELFF
TGTGCCAGCTCACCGAGTAACACCGGGGAGCTGTTTTTT
>15|TRBD1|TRBJ2-7|TRBV6-6
CASSNLDRPPYEQYF
TGTGCCAGCAGTAACTTGGACAGGCCGCCCTACGAGCAGTACTTC
>14|TRBD1|TRBJ2-7|TRBV28
CASSLQTGIYEQYF
TGTGCCAGCAGTTTACAGACAGGGATCTACGAGCAGTACTTC
>15|TRBD2|TRBJ2-1|TRBV9
CASSATSVAYNEQFF
TGTGCCAGCAGCGCAACTAGCGTTGCCTACAATGAGCAGTTCTTC
>15|TRBD1|TRBJ2-5|TRBV2
CASRVGQGAMQTQYF
TGTGCCAGCAGGGTGGGACAGGGGGCGATGCAGACCCAGTACTTC
>15|NA|TRBJ2-7|TRBV6-1
CASSVPPATGYEQYF
TGTGCCAGCAGTGTTCCCCCCGCTACAGGCTACGAGCAGTACTTC
>17|NA|TRBJ2-1|TRBV18
CASSPRVNRGGYNEQFF
TGTGCCAGCTCACCACGTGTTAACAGGGGGGGCTACAATGAGCAGTTCTTC
>16|TRBD2|TRBJ2-1|TRBV11-3
CASSLIGTSGYNEQFF
TGTGCCAGCAGCTTAATCGGGACTAGCGGCTACAATGAGCAGTTCTTC
>15|NA|TRBJ1-2|TRBV19
CASSIVNRAVDGYTF
TGTGCCAGTAGTATAGTTAACAGGGCGGTGGATGGCTACACCTTC
>17|TRBD2|TRBJ2-1|TRBV7-3
CASSVGTTQPFYNEQFF
TGTGCCAGCAGCGTCGGGACTACCCAACCGTTTTACAATGAGCAGTTCTTC
>15|NA|TRBJ1-3|TRBV6-1
CASSEILVSGNTIYF
TGTGCCAGCAGTGAGATTTTAGTCTCTGGAAACACCATATATTTT
>17|TRBD2|TRBJ2-7|TRBV5-6
CASSLGLASRERLEQYF
TGTGCCAGCAGCTTGGGACTAGCGTCGAGGGAGAGGCTCGAGCAGTACTTC
>14|TRBD1|TRBJ2-3|TRBV6-4
CASRRGLHTDTQYF
TGTGCCAGCAGAAGGGGGCTTCACACAGATACGCAGTATTTT
>15|NA|TRBJ1-4|TRBV28
CASSPTRDLNEKLFF
TGTGCCAGCAGTCCAACCCGGGATCTGAATGAAAAACTGTTTTTT
>15|NA|TRBJ2-5|TRBV6-1
CASRARDSQGETQYF
TGTGCCAGCAGGGCCCGGGACTCTCAGGGTGAGACCCAGTACTTC
>11|NA|TRBJ1-5|TRBV6-1
CASSRDQPQHF
TGTGCCAGCAGTAGAGATCAGCCCCAGCATTTT
>15|NA|TRBJ1-6|TRBV11-2
CASSFNIGGNSPLHF
TGTGCCAGCAGCTTTAACATAGGAGGTAATTCACCCCTCCACTTT
>16|TRBD1|TRBJ2-5|TRBV7-2
CASSLGYRGEEKTQYF
TGTGCCAGCAGCTTAGGGTACAGGGGGGAAGAGAAGACCCAGTACTTC
>14|TRBD1|TRBJ2-5|TRBV27
CASSLNRGRETQYF
TGTGCCAGCAGTCTCAACAGGGGTCGAGAGACCCAGTACTTC
>14|TRBD2|TRBJ2-3|TRBV29-1
CSVGRSGSTDTQYF
TGCAGCGTTGGTCGTAGCGGGAGCACAGATACGCAGTATTTT
>14|NA|TRBJ2-3|TRBV7-3
CASSRDWGADTQYF
TGTGCCAGCAGCCGAGACTGGGGGGCAGATACGCAGTATTTT
>12|NA|TRBJ2-1|TRBV29-1
CSVREGPREQFF
TGCAGCGTCCGGGAAGGGCCCAGAGAGCAGTTCTTC
>16|NA|TRBJ2-1|TRBV9
CASSYNTGSVYNEQFF
TGTGCCAGCAGCTATAACACAGGGTCTGTTTACAATGAGCAGTTCTTC
>13|NA|TRBJ1-5|TRBV6-1
CASSQQDNQPQHF
TGTGCCAGCAGTCAACAGGATAATCAGCCCCAGCATTTT
>16|TRBD1|TRBJ2-5|TRBV6-5
CASSFDRDRGQETQYF
TGTGCCAGCAGTTTTGACCGGGACAGGGGGCAAGAGACCCAGTACTTC
>14|TRBD1|TRBJ2-7|TRBV5-1
CASSMDRRSYEQYF
TGCGCCAGCAGCATGGACAGGAGATCCTACGAGCAGTACTTC
>15|NA|TRBJ2-7|TRBV7-2
CASSVTRVPSYEQYF
TGTGCCAGCAGCGTAACCCGGGTCCCCTCCTACGAGCAGTACTTC
>14|TRBD1|TRBJ2-7|TRBV10-1
CASSSGGSSYEQYF
TGCGCCAGCTCCTCAGGGGGTAGCTCCTACGAGCAGTACTTC
>17|TRBD1|TRBJ2-3|TRBV7-2
CASSLFTGQGRSGTQYF
TGTGCCAGCAGCTTATTTACGGGACAGGGACGCTCAGGGACGCAGTATTTT
>13|TRBD2|TRBJ2-1|TRBV7-9
CASSSPEGLGQFF
TGTGCCAGCAGCTCCCCAGAAGGACTAGGTCAGTTCTTC
>15|TRBD1|TRBJ2-5|TRBV29-1
CSVDFRDRGWETQYF
TGCAGCGTTGATTTCAGGGACAGGGGTTGGGAGACCCAGTACTTC
>15|NA|TRBJ2-5|TRBV7-2
CASSLKVGQSETQYF
TGTGCCAGCAGCTTAAAAGTTGGGCAGTCGGAGACCCAGTACTTC
>14|TRBD2|TRBJ2-7|TRBV19
CASSMGGSRYEQYF
TGTGCCAGTAGTATGGGCGGGAGTCGCTACGAGCAGTACTTC
>15|TRBD1|TRBJ1-2|TRBV7-6
CASSGTTGGYDGYTF
TGTGCCAGCAGCGGAACGACAGGGGGCTACGATGGCTACACCTTC
>16|NA|TRBJ2-4|TRBV6-1
CASSEDLVLAKNIQYF
TGTGCCAGCAGTGAAGACTTGGTCCTAGCCAAAAACATTCAGTACTTC
>16|TRBD2|TRBJ2-1|TRBV7-3
CASSLDTGTSGNEQFF
TGTGCCAGCAGCTTGGACACCGGGACTAGCGGCAATGAGCAGTTCTTC
>14|NA|TRBJ1-1|TRBV30
CAWSTNLKGTEAFF
TGTGCCTGGAGTACCAACCTAAAGGGGACTGAAGCTTTCTTT
>13|NA|TRBJ1-1|TRBV7-6
CASSFPTGNEAFF
TGTGCCAGCAGCTTCCCGACCGGGAATGAAGCTTTCTTT
>13|NA|TRBJ2-2|TRBV29-1
CSVGVGGTGELFF
TGCAGCGTTGGAGTCGGGGGAACCGGGGAGCTGTTTTTT
>18|TRBD1|TRBJ1-5|TRBV4-1
CASRPPGTGLYGNQPQHF
TGCGCCAGCAGGCCGCCAGGGACAGGGCTTTATGGCAATCAGCCCCAGCATTTT
>14|NA|TRBJ2-7|TRBV6-5
CASSYSAGSREQYF
TGTGCCAGCAGTTACTCTGCAGGGTCCCGCGAGCAGTACTTC
>16|TRBD1|TRBJ2-1|TRBV7-6
CASTPEGTGADNEQFF
TGTGCCAGCACCCCAGAGGGAACAGGGGCCGACAATGAGCAGTTCTTC
>15|NA|TRBJ2-1|TRBV4-2
CASSHLPSSYNEQFF
TGTGCCAGCAGCCATTTACCTTCCAGCTACAATGAGCAGTTCTTC